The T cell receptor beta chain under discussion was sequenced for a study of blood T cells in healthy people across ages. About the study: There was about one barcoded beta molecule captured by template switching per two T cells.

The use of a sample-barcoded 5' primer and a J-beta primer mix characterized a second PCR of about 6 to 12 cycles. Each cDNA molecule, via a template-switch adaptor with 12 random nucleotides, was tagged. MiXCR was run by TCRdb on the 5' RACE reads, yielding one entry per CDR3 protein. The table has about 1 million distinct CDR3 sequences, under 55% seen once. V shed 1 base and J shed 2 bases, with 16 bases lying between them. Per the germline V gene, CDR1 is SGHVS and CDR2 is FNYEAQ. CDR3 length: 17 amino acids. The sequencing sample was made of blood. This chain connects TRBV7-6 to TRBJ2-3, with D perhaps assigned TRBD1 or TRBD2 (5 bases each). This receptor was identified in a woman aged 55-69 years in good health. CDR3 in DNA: TGTGCCAGCAGCTTAGGAGGGGCAGGTGGGATCACAGATACGCAGTATTTT. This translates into CASSLGGAGGITDTQYF. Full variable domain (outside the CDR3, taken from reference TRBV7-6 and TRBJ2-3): GAGVSQSPRYKVTKRGQDVALRCDPISGHVSLYWYRQALGQGPEFLTYFNYEAQQDKSGLPNDRFSAERPEGSISTLTIQRTEQRDSAMYRCASSLGGAGGITDTQYFGPGTRLTVL.